These 19 T cell receptor beta chains came from one sample sequenced in a study of neoadjuvant nivolumab and ipilimumab in lung cancer. The table came from immunoSEQ multiplex PCR; TCRdb's copy has only in-frame clones and leaves some out. In the table there are about 1,900 clones, approximately 85% of which are singletons. The material sequenced was adjacent normal lung tissue, taken after neoadjuvant nivolumab, alone or with ipilimumab, at or shortly before surgery. All receptors derive from an adult with non-small cell lung cancer.

V and J are TRBV10-3 and TRBJ2-2, with 8 bases aligning to TRBD2. The CDR3 extends over 16 amino acids. The germline V gene has CDR1 ENHRY and CDR2 SYGVKD. The ends lost 3 bases at V and 3 bases at J; junction bases unmatched: 6. DNA for the CDR3: TGTGCCATCAGTGAAAAAGCGGGAGTCTACACCGGGGAGCTGTTTTTT. Translating gives CAISEKAGVYTGELFF.

The CDR3 spells CASSGRLADTQYF. DNA for the CDR3: TGTGCCAGTAGCGGGAGGCTGGCAGATACGCAGTATTTT. V gene TRBV11-3 combines with J gene TRBJ2-3, with 10 nucleotides matching TRBD2. Germline trimming cut 9 bases from V and 4 bases from J; bases unmatched to any gene: 4. Germline V gene sequence: CDR1 SGHNT, CDR2 YENEEA. The CDR3 has 13 residues.

The chain is built from TRBV27 and TRBJ2-3; D perhaps matches TRBD1 (6 bases). The germline CDR1 and CDR2 sequences are MNHEY and SMNVEV (reference sequence). Between the trimmed V and J ends, which lost 6 bases and 6 bases, there was a span of 10 bases. This CDR3 spans 12 amino acids. CDR3 in DNA: TGTGCCAGCAGCACAGGGTTCGATACGCAGTATTTT. Translation gives CASSTGFDTQYF.

The chain employs TRBV10-3 and TRBJ2-2; a weak D match, TRBD2 (7 bases). Between the trimmed V and J ends, which lost 10 bases and 2 bases, there was a span of 17 bases. The CDR3 has 15 residues. Germline CDR1 ENHRY, CDR2 SYGVKD. The chain's CDR3 is CATTGRDLNTGELFF. The CDR3, as DNA: TGTGCCACCACAGGGAGGGATCTTAACACCGGGGAGCTGTTTTTT.

The chain uses TRBV5-6 and TRBJ1-2; TRBD1 matches 7 bases. Trimming cost V 4 bases and J 3 bases; bases outside gene matches: 3. The CDR3 has 13 amino acids. Per germline, CDR1 SGHDT and CDR2 YYEEEE. For the CDR3, the DNA is TGTGCCAGCAGCCGCGGGACAGACTATGGCTACACCTTC. Amino acids: CASSRGTDYGYTF.

The chain recombines TRBV6-1 with TRBJ1-4, with 10 bases that match TRBD1. The CDR3 extends over 14 amino acids. Germline CDR1 MNHNS, CDR2 SASEGT. V lost 4 bases to trimming and J lost 7 bases; unmatched junction nucleotides: 3. Here the CDR3 reads CASSGTGGFEKLFF. CDR3 bases: TGTGCCAGCAGTGGGACAGGGGGATTTGAAAAACTGTTTTTT.

The chain recombines TRBV27 with TRBJ2-1; 12 bases are a match to TRBD1. CDR3 length: 17 residues. The germline V gene encodes CDR1 MNHEY and CDR2 SMNVEV (reference sequence). The V segment lost 2 bases and the J segment 7 bases; nucleotides outside the gene matches: 9. CDR3 region: CASSLNGGTGGWNEQFF. The CDR3 bases are TGTGCCAGCAGTTTAAACGGTGGGACAGGGGGCTGGAATGAGCAGTTCTTC.

This clone was observed a handful of times. The chain links TRBV7-9 to TRBJ1-3, with D perhaps TRBD1 (5 bases). The CDR3 runs 13 residues. The ends were cut back, 5 bases at V and 4 bases at J, with 9 bases in the middle. The germline gives CDR1 SEHNR, CDR2 FQNEAQ (reference sequence). For the CDR3, the DNA is TGTGCCAGCAGCCCAGGGCTAGGAAACACCATATATTTT. Residues: CASSPGLGNTIYF.

The chain recombines TRBV7-9 with TRBJ1-3; D remains ambiguous. The ends were cut back, 5 bases at V and 0 bases at J, with 5 bases in the middle. The V gene's germline CDR1 is SEHNR and CDR2 FQNEAQ (reference sequence). The CDR3 runs 13 residues. This CDR3 reads CASSQSSGNTIYF. As DNA, the CDR3 is TGTGCCAGCAGCCAGAGCTCTGGAAACACCATATATTTT.

As for this clone: A read error may produce the germline difference seen at one junction end. The V gene is TRBV27, the J gene TRBJ2-7, with D unresolved. The CDR3 is made up of 11 amino acids. The germline V gene encodes CDR1 MNHEY and CDR2 SMNVEV (reference sequence). CDR3 nucleotide sequence: TGTACCAGAGGACGGCGATACGAGCAGTACTTC. Encoded protein: CTRGRRYEQYF.

The chain carries TRBV10-3 and TRBJ2-5; a possible D gene is TRBD2 (5 bases). CDR1 and CDR2 (germline): ENHRY, SYGVKD. CDR3 length: 15 residues. V lost 0 bases and J lost 7, with 15 bases in between. CDR3: CAISESISRSGTQYF. The DNA of the CDR3 is TGTGCCATCAGTGAGTCGATATCCAGAAGCGGGACCCAGTACTTC.

V and J are TRBV18 and TRBJ2-5; possible D gene TRBD1, 6 bases. The CDR3 is 15 residues long. Trimming took 3 bases from V and 1 from J, leaving 12 bases between them. Germline CDR1 KGHSH, CDR2 LQKENI. DNA for the CDR3: TGTGCCAGCTCACCGGGGGCCGGGGTCCAAGAGACCCAGTACTTC. Translation: CASSPGAGVQETQYF.

This chain links TRBV27 with TRBJ2-7, with D maybe TRBD1 (6 bases). There are 16 residues in the CDR3. V was trimmed by 2 bases and J by 8 bases, leaving 22 bases between them. Germline CDR1 is MNHEY and CDR2 is SMNVEV (reference sequence). The CDR3 region has the DNA TGTGCCAGCAGTTTAGCACAGGGCCCTGGACTTTTGCAGCAGTACTTC. Amino acid sequence: CASSLAQGPGLLQQYF.

This clone occurred once. The rearrangement links TRBV30 to TRBJ1-2; D is undetermined. The germline V gene has CDR1 GTSNPN and CDR2 SVGIG (reference sequence). The V end was cut by 4 bases, the J end by 8 bases, with 8 bases between. There are 10 residues in the CDR3. CDR3 nucleotides: TGTGCCTGGATGAGGGAGGGCTACACCTTC. It is translated as CAWMREGYTF.

The chain joins TRBV4-2 to TRBJ2-7; 9 nucleotides align to TRBD2. V lost 0 bases to trimming and J lost 0 bases; unmatched junction nucleotides: 3. Germline-derived CDR1 and CDR2 are LGHNA and YNFKEQ. The CDR3 totals 16 residues. Here the CDR3 reads CASSQEGSGGSYEQYF. The CDR3 region has the DNA TGTGCCAGCAGCCAAGAGGGTAGCGGGGGCTCCTACGAGCAGTACTTC.

The V and J genes are TRBV15 and TRBJ2-2; D is ambiguous. Germline V gene data show CDR1 as LNHNV and CDR2 as YYDKDF (reference sequence). This CDR3 region has 15 residues. V was cut by 0 bases and J by 0 bases, with 5 bases left in between. The CDR3 spells CATSRDRTNTGELFF. The CDR3 nucleotides read TGTGCCACCAGCAGAGATCGGACGAACACCGGGGAGCTGTTTTTT.

The chain recombines TRBV30 with TRBJ2-7; D uncertain. V dropped 0 bases and J dropped 0 bases, with 3 bases sitting between them. This CDR3 contains 12 residues. Per germline, CDR1 GTSNPN and CDR2 SVGIG (reference sequence). CDR3 sequence: CAWSVYSYEQYF. As DNA, the CDR3 is TGTGCCTGGAGTGTATACTCCTACGAGCAGTACTTC.

In its sample, this clone was seen a few times. The chain joins TRBV29-1 to TRBJ1-1; TRBD1 might be the D (6 bases). The germline CDR1 and CDR2 sequences are SQVTM and ANQGSEA. Between the trimmed V and J ends, which lost 0 bases and 4 bases, there was a span of 21 bases. The CDR3 runs to 17 residues. DNA of the CDR3: TGCAGCGTTGAAGATAGGGGGGCCGAGATCCGAACCACTGAAGCTTTCTTT. Translating gives CSVEDRGAEIRTTEAFF. Together with reference TRBV29-1 and TRBJ1-1, the CDR3 gives the full variable domain: SAVISQKPSRDICQRGTSLTIQCQVDSQVTMMFWYRQQPGQSLTLIATANQGSEATYESGFVIDKFPISRPNLTFSTLTVSNMSPEDSSIYLCSVEDRGAEIRTTEAFFGQGTRLTVV.

This clone has just a few counts. This chain connects TRBV7-9 to TRBJ2-7; D is undetermined. Germline V CDR1 and CDR2: SEHNR, FQNEAQ (reference sequence). The CDR3 is 17 amino acids. V was clipped by 1 base and J by 1 base, with 17 bases between them. The CDR3 sequence: CASSLESRRPPSYEQYF. CDR3 in DNA: TGTGCCAGCAGCTTAGAGTCTCGGCGGCCACCTTCCTACGAGCAGTACTTC.